Shown below are 10 T cell receptor beta chains from a single sample sequenced in a study of technical replicates of blood from four donors. Clones were sequenced by immunoSEQ multiplex PCR, and TCRdb holds only the in-frame ones, with some missing. Of about 62,000 clones listed, 89% were seen once; the top ten hold around 4.8%. Specimen: PBMCs. These receptor sequences come from a human donor in good health. Some clones in this sample may be carry-over from other donors' samples.

This chain uses TRBV6-6 with TRBJ2-5; 8 bases align to TRBD1. This CDR3 has 14 amino acids. Unmatched junction bases numbered 8, after V lost 6 bases and J lost 5 bases. Germline CDR1 reads MNHNY; CDR2 reads SVGAGI (reference sequence). CDR3 nucleotides: TGTGCCAGCAGCCCCAGGACAGGGATGGAGACCCAGTACTTC. Translation gives CASSPRTGMETQYF.

This chain uses TRBV9 with TRBJ1-6; 7 bases match TRBD1. The CDR3 is 17 residues long. CDR1 and CDR2 (germline): SGDLS, YYNGEE. V shed 5 bases and J 10 bases; nucleotides not matched to a gene: 18. This CDR3 reads CASRRLGTDFFNSPLHF. In nucleotides, the CDR3 is TGTGCCAGCAGAAGACTAGGGACAGACTTCTTTAACTCACCCCTCCACTTT.

This chain links TRBV7-3 with TRBJ2-1; possibly TRBD2 for D (6 bases). From germline, CDR1 is SGHTA and CDR2 FQGTGA. V dropped 1 base and J dropped 5 bases, with 9 bases sitting between them. This CDR3 region has 14 residues. CDR3 in amino acids: CASSLIAEDNEQFF. CDR3 DNA sequence: TGTGCCAGCAGCTTAATAGCGGAAGACAATGAGCAGTTCTTC.

J is TRBJ2-2 and V is TRBV7-2; D unresolved. From germline, CDR1 is SGHTA and CDR2 FQGNSA. The CDR3 spans 14 residues. V was clipped by 1 base and J by 5 bases, with 8 bases between them. CDR3 sequence (DNA): TGTGCCAGCAGCTTAGGGGCACGTACCGGGGAGCTGTTTTTT. This translates into CASSLGARTGELFF.

The chain employs TRBV9 and TRBJ1-1; D not certain. Germline-derived CDR1 and CDR2 are SGDLS and YYNGEE. The CDR3 loop spans 14 amino acids. V was pared by 4 bases and J by 0 bases, with 10 bases between. This CDR3 is CASSLSPVNTEAFF. The DNA for the CDR3 is TGTGCCAGCAGCCTTAGCCCGGTGAACACTGAAGCTTTCTTT.

The chain joins TRBV9 to TRBJ1-3; D gene unclear. The CDR3 is 14 amino acids. The V gene lost 8 bases and the J gene lost 0 bases, with 12 bases spanning the gap. The germline gives CDR1 SGDLS, CDR2 YYNGEE. CDR3 protein: CASSPLSSGNTIYF. CDR3 DNA sequence: TGTGCCAGTTCTCCTTTGAGCTCTGGAAACACCATATATTTT.

J is TRBJ2-3 and V is TRBV7-2; D is uncertain. The CDR3 is 12 residues long. Germline-derived CDR1 and CDR2 are SGHTA and FQGNSA. Trimming stripped 5 bases from V and 2 bases from J, with 5 bases between. CDR3 sequence (DNA): TGTGCCAGCAGCACATACACAGATACGCAGTATTTT. Translation: CASSTYTDTQYF.

The chain uses TRBV2 and TRBJ2-1, with a weak D call TRBD2 (7 bases). The CDR3 runs 15 residues. Germline CDR1 is SNHLY and CDR2 is FYNNEI. V was pared by 7 bases and J by 2 bases, with 15 bases between. CDR3 sequence (DNA): TGTGCCAGCACCAAGGGGGGGATTCCCTACAATGAGCAGTTCTTC. This gives the protein CASTKGGIPYNEQFF.

In DNA, the CDR3 is TGTGCCAGCAGCGTCCGGGGGAATGAAAAACTGTTTTTT. This codes for CASSVRGNEKLFF. The V call is TRBV7-9, the J call TRBJ1-4, with D possibly TRBD1 on 5 matching bases. The ends were cut back, 5 bases at V and 5 bases at J, with 9 bases in the middle. The CDR3 totals 13 residues. Germline assignment: CDR1 SEHNR and CDR2 FQNEAQ (reference sequence).

The V call is TRBV7-6, the J call TRBJ2-7, with TRBD2 matching over 10 bases. V trimming: 5 bases; J trimming: 7 bases; junction bases outside the gene matches: 8. The CDR3 covers 14 residues. Looked up from germline, CDR1 is SGHVS and CDR2 is FNYEAQ. The CDR3 protein is CASSPTSGVGEQYF. As DNA, the CDR3 is TGTGCCAGCAGCCCAACTAGCGGGGTCGGAGAGCAGTACTTC. The full variable domain, in which reference TRBV7-6 and TRBJ2-7 provide the parts outside the CDR3, is GAGVSQSPRYKVTKRGQDVALRCDPISGHVSLYWYRQALGQGPEFLTYFNYEAQQDKSGLPNDRFSAERPEGSISTLTIQRTEQRDSAMYRCASSPTSGVGEQYFGPGTRLTVT.